This T cell receptor (beta chain) is drawn from a study of OX40 agonist ivuxolimab in advanced cancers. Study summary: At 82.7% male, the cohort had a mean age of about 60 years, ranging from roughly 23 to 80. Of the participants, approximately 44% had some prior anti-PD-1, anti-PD-L1 or anti-CTLA-4 therapy, which was allowed. Whole-study results and caveats: CD8+ T cells showed, on average, more clonal expansion than CD4+ cells.

Only in-frame clones appear in the TCRdb table, and some are missing; sequencing was by immunoSEQ multiplex PCR. Of roughly 43,000 clones in the sample, 70% to 90% were seen once. The CDR3 totals 15 residues. Germline V gives CDR1 MGHRA, CDR2 YSYEKL. V lost 1 base to trimming and J lost 4 bases; unmatched junction nucleotides: 3. In regard to this clone: The antigen is undetermined.

The chain employs TRBV4-1 and TRBJ2-2; the match to TRBD2 covers 7 bases. The receptor was isolated from an adult with an advanced solid tumor such as melanoma, head and neck, liver or kidney cancer. The specimen was CD4+ or CD8+ T cells sorted from blood, collected in a trial of the OX40 agonist ivuxolimab. The CDR3 DNA is TGCGCCAGCAGCCAAGGACTAGCAGCCACCGGGGAGCTGTTTTTT. It encodes CASSQGLAATGELFF.